Listed below are T cell receptor beta chains from one sample, sequenced in a study of blood T cell repertoires in COVID-19. Assay used: immunoSEQ multiplex PCR; TCRdb lists only in-frame clones, some missing. The sample shows 350,000 or so clones, about 90% of them seen only once. The source material was peripheral blood. These receptor sequences come from a man between 18 and 35 years old with active or convalescent COVID-19. Both conserved end residues are part of each CDR3. The D gene is left open where the match is weak. The size of a clone is reported for some rows only, either as once, few or many, or as a class for expanded clones.

>.|TRBD2|TRBJ2-7|TRBV29-1
TGCAGCGGTGGACTAGCGGGATCTTCCGAGCAGTACTTC
CSGGLAGSSEQYF
>.|.|TRBJ2-5|TRBV5-4
TGTGCCAGCAGCTTAAAAGACAGCAAAGAGACCCAGTACTTC
CASSLKDSKETQYF
>.|TRBD2|TRBJ2-4|TRBV5-1
TGCGCCAGCAGCCCCGGGGGGGGGCTCGCCAAAAACATTCAGTACTTC
CASSPGGGLAKNIQYF
>.|.|TRBJ2-5|TRBV6-6
TGTGCCACTACGACAGGGAGGGAGACCCAGTACTTC
CATTTGRETQYF
>.|TRBD2|TRBJ2-4|TRBV29-1
TGCAGCGTTGTAACTAGCGGGAGGGCCTTCTCCGGCAAAAACATTCAGTACTTC
CSVVTSGRAFSGKNIQYF
>.|TRBD1|TRBJ2-2|TRBV5-1
TGCGCCAGCAGTTGGGGAGACAGGGACACCGGGGAGCTGTTTTTT
CASSWGDRDTGELFF
>.|TRBD2|TRBJ2-3|TRBV2
TGTGCCAGCTTATCAGCGGGAGCGGATGATACGCAGTATTTT
CASLSAGADDTQYF
>.|TRBD1|TRBJ1-5|TRBV7-9
TGTGCCAGCAGCCTGACAGGGGGGTTCCTCAATCAGCCCCAGCATTTT
CASSLTGGFLNQPQHF
>.|.|TRBJ1-5|TRBV2
TGTGCCAGCAACGAGGAAAGCAATCAGCCCCAGCATTTT
CASNEESNQPQHF
>.|.|TRBJ1-5|TRBV30
TGTGCCTGGAGTTCGAGCCCGGACATTTATAGCAATCAGCCCCAGCATTTT
CAWSSSPDIYSNQPQHF
>.|.|TRBJ2-2|TRBV5-1
TGCGCCAGCAGCTCCGGACAGCCTAACACCGGGGAGCTGTTTTTT
CASSSGQPNTGELFF
>.|TRBD1|TRBJ1-4|TRBV3-1/TRBV3-2
TGTGCCAGCAGCCCCACGACAGGGTTGCTCGAAAAACTGTTTTTT
CASSPTTGLLEKLFF
>once|TRBD1|TRBJ1-1|TRBV16
TGTGCCAGCAGCCCTCAAAGGGGAGGAGTACAGGGGGGAGCTTTCTTT
CASSPQRGGVQGGAFF
>.|TRBD1|TRBJ2-7|TRBV13
TGTGCCAGCAGATTTTCGGGGACAGGGTCATTAGAGCAGTACTTC
CASRFSGTGSLEQYF
>few|TRBD1|TRBJ1-2|TRBV4-2
TGTGCCAGCAGCGCCCGGGACAGGGGGGAATATGGCTACACCTTC
CASSARDRGEYGYTF
>.|.|TRBJ2-3|TRBV7-9
TGTGCCAGCAGCTTCAGGGCAAGCACAGATACGCAGTATTTT
CASSFRASTDTQYF
>.|.|TRBJ1-4|TRBV5-1
TGCGCCAGCAGAGAACCCACAGGGACTAATGAAAAACTGTTTTTT
CASREPTGTNEKLFF
>once|TRBD1|TRBJ2-1|TRBV5-1
TGCGCCAGCAGCTTCTCGGACAGGAGAGTCAATGAGCAGTTCTTC
CASSFSDRRVNEQFF
>once|.|TRBJ2-7|TRBV7-2
TGTGCCAGCAGCTTAGTACAGGTTAGCTACGAGCAGTACTTC
CASSLVQVSYEQYF
>.|TRBD2|TRBJ2-1|TRBV9
TGTGCCAGCAGCGTAGTTCCAGCGGGAGGTACCTACAATGAGCAGTTCTTC
CASSVVPAGGTYNEQFF
>.|TRBD2|TRBJ2-1|TRBV29-1
TGCAGCCATGACGGGGCTAGCGGGAGCGCCTACAATGAGCAGTTCTTC
CSHDGASGSAYNEQFF
>.|TRBD2|TRBJ2-1|TRBV4-2
TGTGCCAGCAGCCAAGGGGGGACTAGCGGATACAATGAGCAGTTCTTC
CASSQGGTSGYNEQFF
>once|TRBD1|TRBJ2-3|TRBV6-5
TGTGCCAGCAGAGCCGGGACAGGCACAGATACGCAGTATTTT
CASRAGTGTDTQYF
>.|.|TRBJ1-1|TRBV5-4
TGTGCCAGCAGCCCGGCTGCAGGGAACACTGAAGCTTTCTTT
CASSPAAGNTEAFF
>.|.|TRBJ2-3|TRBV28
TGTGCCAGCAGCTCTGTAGACTCGAAACTCACAGATACGCAGTATTTT
CASSSVDSKLTDTQYF
>.|.|TRBJ2-6|TRBV4-3
TGCGCCAGCAGCCAAGAAAAACAGGGCGGTCTCTCTGGGGCCAACGTCCTGACTTTC
CASSQEKQGGLSGANVLTF
>.|.|TRBJ2-5|TRBV5-1
TGCGCCAGCAGCCTGATGGGGGGGCGGGAGACCCAGTACTTC
CASSLMGGRETQYF
>.|.|TRBJ2-1|TRBV19
TGTGCCAGTAGTATCGGACCCGGGGGTAGGCAGTTCTTC
CASSIGPGGRQFF
>.|.|TRBJ1-2|TRBV19
TGTGCCAGTAGTATTGGCGGTAACTATGGCTACACCTTC
CASSIGGNYGYTF
>.|.|TRBJ1-5|TRBV23-1
TGCGCCAGCAGTGACGGGGATCTAGGTCAGCCCCAGCATTTT
CASSDGDLGQPQHF
>.|.|TRBJ1-3|TRBV18
TGTACCAGCTCACGGACTGGCGACTCTGGAAACACCATATATTTT
CTSSRTGDSGNTIYF
>.|TRBD1|TRBJ1-3|TRBV11-2
TGTGCCAGCAGCCCTGACAGGGTAGGATACACCATATATTTT
CASSPDRVGYTIYF
>.|.|TRBJ1-4|TRBV18
TGTGCCAGCTCAGCCGGGGTTAATGAAAAACTGTTTTTT
CASSAGVNEKLFF
>.|.|TRBJ1-2|TRBV20-1
TGCAGTGCTAGTCGGGACTATGGCTACACCTTC
CSASRDYGYTF
>.|TRBD1|TRBJ1-2|TRBV6-5
TGTGCCAGCAGTTACGGAAGACAGGGCAACTATGGCTACACCTTC
CASSYGRQGNYGYTF
>.|TRBD1|TRBJ2-1|TRBV11-2
TGTGCCAGCAGCCAAACTGGGACAGGGTCCTTTGATGAGCAGTTCTTC
CASSQTGTGSFDEQFF
>.|TRBD2|TRBJ2-2|TRBV7-2
TGTGCCAGCAGCCTACTAGCGGGGGGGCCGATCGGGGAGCTGTTTTTT
CASSLLAGGPIGELFF
>once|TRBD1|TRBJ2-2|TRBV28
TGTGCCAGCAGGGTGCAGGGGGTAAACACCGGGGAGCTGTTTTTT
CASRVQGVNTGELFF
>.|TRBD1|TRBJ1-6|TRBV7-9
TGTGCCAGCATCCCTACCGGGACAGGCCGTCATAATTCACCCCTCCACTTT
CASIPTGTGRHNSPLHF
>.|TRBD2|TRBJ2-1|TRBV7-2
TGTGCCAGCAGCTATCTAGCGGGGGGCCACAATGAGCAGTTCTTC
CASSYLAGGHNEQFF
>once|.|TRBJ2-2|TRBV11-2
TGTGCCAGCGCTAAGTCGGGGACCGGGGAGCTGTTTTTT
CASAKSGTGELFF
>.|.|TRBJ2-7|TRBV5-8
TGTGCCAGCAGACGGAGGGGAGGTAGCCCTGTCTACGAGCAGTACTTC
CASRRRGGSPVYEQYF
>.|.|TRBJ2-5|TRBV29-1
TGCAGCGTCGCTGACACGCTACAAGAGACCCAGTACTTC
CSVADTLQETQYF
>.|.|TRBJ1-1|TRBV19
TGTGCCAGTAGTATAGAGGGGACAACGAACACTGAAGCTTTCTTT
CASSIEGTTNTEAFF
>.|.|TRBJ1-5|TRBV28
TGTGCCAGCAGTTTTAACAGGGTGGGAGATCAGCCCCAGCATTTT
CASSFNRVGDQPQHF
>once|TRBD1|TRBJ2-5|TRBV6-2/TRBV6-3
TGTGCCAGCAGTTCGCCCCTGGACAGGGCCAGGGAGACCCAGTACTTC
CASSSPLDRARETQYF
>once|TRBD2|TRBJ2-3|TRBV7-2
TGTGCCAGCAGCGCCTCACTAGCGGGCGGAGATACGCAGTATTTT
CASSASLAGGDTQYF
>.|.|TRBJ2-7|TRBV6-6
TGTGCCAGCAGACCACAATCCCTCTCCTACGAGCAGTACTTC
CASRPQSLSYEQYF
>.|TRBD1|TRBJ1-2|TRBV6-1
TGTGCCAGCAGTGACCCTAGACAGGGTGACTATGGCTACACCTTC
CASSDPRQGDYGYTF
>.|TRBD1|TRBJ1-1|TRBV6-1
TGTGCCAGCAGTGAAGTACAGGGGGCTGGACTGTTTGCTTTCTTT
CASSEVQGAGLFAFF
>few|TRBD2|TRBJ2-7|TRBV27
TGTGCCAGCACCGAAGGAGCTAGCGGACAATACGAGCAGTACTTC
CASTEGASGQYEQYF
>.|.|TRBJ1-5|TRBV5-1
TGCGCCAGCCGCGAGGGGGTAAGGGGCAATCAGCCCCAGCATTTT
CASREGVRGNQPQHF
>.|.|TRBJ1-6|TRBV27
TGTGCCAGCAGTTTACTCGGGAAGAGGTCACCCCTCCACTTT
CASSLLGKRSPLHF
>.|.|TRBJ2-1|TRBV7-2
TGTGCCAGCAGCTCTAGAAATTACAATGAGCAGTTCTTC
CASSSRNYNEQFF